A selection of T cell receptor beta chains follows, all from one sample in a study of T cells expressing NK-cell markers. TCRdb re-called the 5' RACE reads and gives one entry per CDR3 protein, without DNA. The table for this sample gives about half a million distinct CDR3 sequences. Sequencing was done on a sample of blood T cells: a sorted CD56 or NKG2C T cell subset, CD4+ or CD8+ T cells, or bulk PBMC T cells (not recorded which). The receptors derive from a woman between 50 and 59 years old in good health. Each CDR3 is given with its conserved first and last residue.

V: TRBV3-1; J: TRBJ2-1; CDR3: CASSQVLDIYNEQFF
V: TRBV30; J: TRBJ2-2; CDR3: CAWKQRELLTGELFF
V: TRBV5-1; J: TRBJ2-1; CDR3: CASSLDGGGYNEQFF
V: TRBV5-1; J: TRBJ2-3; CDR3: CASSTPTITDTQYF
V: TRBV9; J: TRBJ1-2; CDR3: CASGTAYGYTF
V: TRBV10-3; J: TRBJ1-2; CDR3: CAISSGVLGDGYTF
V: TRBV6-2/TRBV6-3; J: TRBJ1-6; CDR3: CASQGQGHSPLHF
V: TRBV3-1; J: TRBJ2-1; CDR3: CASSQLTGRSSYNEQFF
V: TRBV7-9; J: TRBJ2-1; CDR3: CASSLGLSWGNEQFF
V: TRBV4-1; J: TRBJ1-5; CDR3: CASSQAGGGQPQHF
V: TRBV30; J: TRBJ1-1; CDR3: CAWTPPVLTAFF
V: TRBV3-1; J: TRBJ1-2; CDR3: CASIQGRTGVGYTF
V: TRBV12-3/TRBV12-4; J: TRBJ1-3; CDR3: CASSFQAGNTIYF
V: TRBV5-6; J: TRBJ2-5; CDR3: CASSWKAETQYF
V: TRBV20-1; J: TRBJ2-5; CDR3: CSASASDREETQYF
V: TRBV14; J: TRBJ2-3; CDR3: CASTPSGSSTDTQYF
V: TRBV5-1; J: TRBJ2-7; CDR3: CASSFGGTITGRHEQYF
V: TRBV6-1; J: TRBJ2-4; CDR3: CASRTSGSAKNIQYF
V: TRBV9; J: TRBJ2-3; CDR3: CASSVGFHSRTDTQYF
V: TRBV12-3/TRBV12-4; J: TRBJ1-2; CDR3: CASSSVYGYTF
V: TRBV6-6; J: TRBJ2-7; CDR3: CASGGTGTYEQYF
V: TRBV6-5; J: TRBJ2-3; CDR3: CACKSVPTDTQYF
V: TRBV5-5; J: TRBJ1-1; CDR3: CASSFLGTGGTEAFF
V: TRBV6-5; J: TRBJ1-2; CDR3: CASSPGQGSGYTF
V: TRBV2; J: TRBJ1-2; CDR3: CASSVGGISGYTF
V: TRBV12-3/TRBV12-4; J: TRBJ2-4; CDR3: CASRPREGKNIQYF
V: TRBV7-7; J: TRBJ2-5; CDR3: CASRHSEQSETQYF
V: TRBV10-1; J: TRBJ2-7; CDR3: CASPGRSLSYEQYF
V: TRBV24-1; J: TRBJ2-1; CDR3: CATEQGNEQFF
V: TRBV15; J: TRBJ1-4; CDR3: CATSRDGGSTNEKLFF
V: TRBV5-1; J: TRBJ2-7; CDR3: CASSPGVPSGSLEQYF
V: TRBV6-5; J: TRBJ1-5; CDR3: CASRTGGGNGNQPQHF
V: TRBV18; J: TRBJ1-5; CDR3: CASSPYAGTASNQPQHF
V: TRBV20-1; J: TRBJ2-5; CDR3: CSARVDKIEETQYF
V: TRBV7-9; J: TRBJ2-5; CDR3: CASSLLDAQETQYF
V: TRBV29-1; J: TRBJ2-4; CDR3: CSGAGQKNIQYF
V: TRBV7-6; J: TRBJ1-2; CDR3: CASSPGSLGYGYTF
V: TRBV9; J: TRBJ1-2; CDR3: CASSVGRADGYTF
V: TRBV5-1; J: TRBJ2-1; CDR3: CASSLPSGGYNEQFF
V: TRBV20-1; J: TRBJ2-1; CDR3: CSATQSSSVYNEQFF
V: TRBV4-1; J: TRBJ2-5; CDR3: CASSQDGTSGLETQYF
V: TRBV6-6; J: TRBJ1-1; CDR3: CASSLARTEAFF
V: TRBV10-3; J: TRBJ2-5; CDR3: CAISESGALLETQYF
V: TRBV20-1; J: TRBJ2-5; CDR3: CSAARDARGETQYF
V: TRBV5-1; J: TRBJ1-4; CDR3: CASSLVGNVLFF
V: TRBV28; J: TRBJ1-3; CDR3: CASSFALSPSGNTIYF